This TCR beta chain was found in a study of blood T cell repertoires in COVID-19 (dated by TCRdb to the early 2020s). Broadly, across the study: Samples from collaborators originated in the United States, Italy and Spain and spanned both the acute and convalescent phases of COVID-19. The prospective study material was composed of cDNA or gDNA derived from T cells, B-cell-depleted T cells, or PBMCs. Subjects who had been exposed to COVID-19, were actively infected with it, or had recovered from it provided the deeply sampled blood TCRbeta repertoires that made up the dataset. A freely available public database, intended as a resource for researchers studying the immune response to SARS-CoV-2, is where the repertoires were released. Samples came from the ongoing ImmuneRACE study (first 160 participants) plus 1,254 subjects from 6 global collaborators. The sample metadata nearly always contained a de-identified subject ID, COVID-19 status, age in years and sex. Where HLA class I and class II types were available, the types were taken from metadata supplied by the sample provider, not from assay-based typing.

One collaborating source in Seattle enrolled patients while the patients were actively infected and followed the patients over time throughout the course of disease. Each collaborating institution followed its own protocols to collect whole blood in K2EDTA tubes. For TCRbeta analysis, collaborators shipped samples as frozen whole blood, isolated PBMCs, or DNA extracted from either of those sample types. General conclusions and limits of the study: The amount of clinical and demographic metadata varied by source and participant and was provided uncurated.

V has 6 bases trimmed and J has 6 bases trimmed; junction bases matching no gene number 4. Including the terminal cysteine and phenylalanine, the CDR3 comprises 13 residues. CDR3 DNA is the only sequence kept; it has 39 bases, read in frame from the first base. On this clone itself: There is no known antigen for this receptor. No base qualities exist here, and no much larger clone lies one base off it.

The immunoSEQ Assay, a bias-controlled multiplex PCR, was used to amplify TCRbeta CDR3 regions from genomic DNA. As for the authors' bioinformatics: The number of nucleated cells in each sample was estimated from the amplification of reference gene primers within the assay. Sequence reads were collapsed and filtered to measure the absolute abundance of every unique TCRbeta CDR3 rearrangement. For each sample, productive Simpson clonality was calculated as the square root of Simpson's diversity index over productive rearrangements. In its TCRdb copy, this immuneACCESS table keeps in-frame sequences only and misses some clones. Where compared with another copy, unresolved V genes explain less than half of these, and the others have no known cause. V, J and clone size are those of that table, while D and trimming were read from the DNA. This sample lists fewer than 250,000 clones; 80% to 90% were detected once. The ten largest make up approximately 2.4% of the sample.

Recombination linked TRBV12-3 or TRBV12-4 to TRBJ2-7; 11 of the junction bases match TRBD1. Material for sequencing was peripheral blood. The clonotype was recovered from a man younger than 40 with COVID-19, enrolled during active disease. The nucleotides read TGTGCCAGCAGGGGACAGGGGGTCGGCGAGCAGTACTTC. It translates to CASRGQGVGEQYF.